This entry lists 32 T cell receptor beta chains sequenced from one sample in a study of T cell responses to AZD1222 COVID-19 vaccine. Method: immunoSEQ multiplex PCR; TCRdb's copy keeps in-frame clones and lacks some. This sample carries 100,000 to 150,000 clones, 70% to 90% of them seen once, and the ten largest clones take 10%. The sample consisted of peripheral blood, taken on day 0 of AZD1222 vaccination. The source of these receptors is an adult in good health.

The chain joins TRBV7-2 to TRBJ2-1; possible D gene TRBD1, 8 bases. The CDR3 is 19 amino acids. Germline CDR1 reads SGHTA; CDR2 reads FQGNSA. V was cut by 2 bases and J by 6 bases, with 26 bases left in between. CDR3 DNA sequence: TGTGCCAGCAGCTTATTTGGACAGGGACTCGGGGGGAAGAGCAATGAGCAGTTCTTC. It codes for CASSLFGQGLGGKSNEQFF. The full variable domain, completed using reference TRBV7-2 and TRBJ2-1, is GAGVSQSPSNKVTEKGKDVELRCDPISGHTALYWYRQSLGQGLEFLIYFQGNSAPDKSGLPSDRFSAERTGGSVSTLTIQRTQQEDSAVYLCASSLFGQGLGGKSNEQFFGPGTRLTVL.

This clone has just a few counts. The CDR3, as DNA: TGCGCCAGCAGCCCCGGGACAGGGGGCTACGAGCAGTACTTC. Amino acids: CASSPGTGGYEQYF. The chain joins TRBV5-1 to TRBJ2-7; 11 nucleotides align to TRBD1. The CDR3 length is 14 residues. The V gene's germline CDR1 is SGHRS and CDR2 YFSETQ. The junction had 3 bases not matched to a gene; V was cut back by 4 bases and J by 3 bases.

CDR3 loop: CAWRTPGAGGATGELFF. The CDR3 DNA reads as TGTGCCTGGAGGACCCCTGGAGCGGGAGGGGCCACCGGGGAGCTGTTTTTT. The V gene is TRBV30, the J gene TRBJ2-2, with 10 bases that match TRBD2. The junction had 11 bases not matched to a gene; V was cut back by 3 bases and J by 4 bases. Germline CDR1 is GTSNPN and CDR2 is SVGIG (reference sequence). The CDR3 runs 17 residues.

The CDR3, as DNA: TGTGCCAGCAGCTTAACAGGGGGCGGTGGCTACGAGCAGTACTTC. Its protein product is CASSLTGGGGYEQYF. The chain carries TRBV5-5 and TRBJ2-7, with 9 bases fitting TRBD1. Germline V gene sequence: CDR1 SGHKS, CDR2 YYEKEE (reference sequence). CDR3 size: 15 residues. After removal of 2 bases from V and 3 bases from J, the junction contained 6 bases not matched to a gene. The entire variable domain, with the rest obtained from reference TRBV5-5 and TRBJ2-7, is as follows: DAGVTQSPTHLIKTRGQQVTLRCSPISGHKSVSWYQQVLGQGPQFIFQYYEKEERGRGNFPDRFSARQFPNYSSELNVNALLLGDSALYLCASSLTGGGGYEQYFGPGTRLTVT.

This chain links TRBV4-3 with TRBJ1-2; 8 positions agree with TRBD1. Trimming removed 0 bases from V and 5 bases from J; junction bases left unmatched: 8. Germline V CDR1 and CDR2: LGHNA, YSLEER. This CDR3 has 16 amino acids. CDR3 DNA: TGCGCCAGCAGCCAAGATTTCACAGGGGGATATTATGGCTACACCTTC. Its protein product is CASSQDFTGGYYGYTF.

The chain joins TRBV5-4 to TRBJ2-3; 11 bases agree with TRBD2. Germline values: CDR1 SGHNT, CDR2 YYREEE (reference sequence). The CDR3 has 16 amino acids. The trim removed 3 bases at V and 14 bases at J, leaving 17 bases unmatched. The CDR3 DNA follows: TGTGCCAGCAGCTGGATGGGCCTAGCGGGGGGCCAAAATGTGTATTTT. Its protein is CASSWMGLAGGQNVYF.

This clone was recorded a few times. This specimen includes other DNA sequences encoding the same CDR3. The chain joins TRBV9 to TRBJ2-3; no clear D gene. Between the trimmed V and J ends, which lost 0 bases and 1 base, there was a span of 3 bases. The CDR3 runs 13 residues. Germline lookup yields CDR1 SGDLS and CDR2 YYNGEE. The CDR3 bases are TGTGCCAGCAGCGTAGTGGGCACAGATACGCAGTATTTT. Translation: CASSVVGTDTQYF.

CDR3 sequence (DNA): TGTGCCAGCAGCTCAGCGGGAGGGAACGAGCAGTACTTC. Translated, it gives CASSSAGGNEQYF. The chain combines TRBV6-5 with TRBJ2-7; 10 positions match TRBD2. J was trimmed by 5 bases and V by 6 bases; bases with no gene match: 4. Germline V gene data show CDR1 as MNHEY and CDR2 as SVGAGI. The CDR3 sequence is 13 residues long.

The chain is built from TRBV5-1 and TRBJ2-7; 9 nucleotides agree with TRBD1. After removal of 4 bases from V and 4 bases from J, the junction contained 15 bases not matched to a gene. CDR1 is SGHRS, CDR2 YFSETQ, per germline. The CDR3 covers 17 residues. The CDR3 DNA reads TGCGCCAGCAGCCCCTCGACTCCGGGACAGGGAGCTTACGAGCAGTACTTC. It specifies CASSPSTPGQGAYEQYF.

This chain uses TRBV5-6 with TRBJ1-4; weak D call: TRBD1 (5 bases). There are 14 residues in the CDR3. Germline CDR1 reads SGHDT; CDR2 reads YYEEEE. V lost 4 bases and J lost 5, with 12 bases in between. The CDR3 region is CASSPAGGNEKLFF. The CDR3 DNA sequence: TGTGCCAGCAGCCCCGCCGGGGGAAATGAAAAACTGTTTTTT.

This chain uses TRBV6-1 with TRBJ1-6; D is unresolved. The germline V gene encodes CDR1 MNHNS and CDR2 SASEGT. Deletions cut 2 bases from V and 11 bases from J, with 13 bases between. This CDR3 comprises 14 residues. The chain's CDR3 is CASSERFVTTPLHF. Here the CDR3 DNA reads TGTGCCAGCAGTGAACGGTTCGTCACTACACCCCTCCACTTT.

The rearrangement uses TRBV6-1 and TRBJ1-2, with a weak D call TRBD1 (5 bases). Germline lookup yields CDR1 MNHNS and CDR2 SASEGT. The CDR3 extends over 17 amino acids. Trimming shortened V by 4 bases and J by 0 bases, and 18 bases separated the two germline ends. The CDR3 reads CASSALPGTDANYGYTF. CDR3 DNA: TGTGCCAGCAGTGCGCTTCCCGGGACGGATGCTAACTATGGCTACACCTTC.

The sample holds one count of this clone. J is TRBJ2-7 and V is TRBV14; weak D call: TRBD1 (6 bases). The V end was cut by 4 bases, the J end by 2 bases, with 15 bases between. Germline V gene data show CDR1 as SGHDN and CDR2 as FVKESK. The CDR3 is 15 amino acids. The CDR3 sequence is CASSLTPGQTYEQYF. The CDR3 nucleotides read TGTGCCAGCAGCCTCACCCCCGGACAGACCTACGAGCAGTACTTC. The entire variable domain, with the rest obtained from reference TRBV14 and TRBJ2-7, is as follows: EAGVTQFPSHSVIEKGQTVTLRCDPISGHDNLYWYRRVMGKEIKFLLHFVKESKQDESGMPNNRFLAERTGGTYSTLKVQPAELEDSGVYFCASSLTPGQTYEQYFGPGTRLTVT.

In its sample, this clone was seen a few times. The gene calls are TRBV5-4 and TRBJ1-2; TRBD1 agrees at 7 bases. The CDR3 extends over 15 amino acids. Germline trimming cut 4 bases from V and 7 bases from J; bases unmatched to any gene: 13. Per the germline V gene, CDR1 is SGHNT and CDR2 is YYREEE (reference sequence). The CDR3 region is CASSIGQDGRFGYTF. The DNA for the CDR3 is TGTGCCAGCAGCATCGGACAGGACGGTCGGTTTGGCTACACCTTC.

The rearrangement uses TRBV6-5 and TRBJ1-2; maybe TRBD1 (6 bases). Trimming pared 10 bases from V and 6 bases from J, leaving 18 bases between. Germline CDR1 MNHEY, CDR2 SVGAGI. The CDR3 length is 13 residues. The CDR3 DNA reads as TGTGCCACCATATCATCAGGGGCGGATGGCTACACCTTC. Its protein is CATISSGADGYTF.

This clone has only a few counts. This chain uses TRBV18 with TRBJ1-1, with unresolved D. V lost 2 bases and J lost 1, with 8 bases in between. The CDR3 runs to 14 residues. Germline loops: CDR1 KGHSH, CDR2 LQKENI. In DNA, the CDR3 is TGTGCCAGCTCACCAGTGGCAGGGAACACTGAAGCTTTCTTT. It translates to CASSPVAGNTEAFF.

The chain couples TRBV28 to TRBJ1-4; D remains ambiguous. This CDR3 has 16 amino acids. Germline loops: CDR1 MDHEN, CDR2 SYDVKM. The ends were cut back, 2 bases at V and 2 bases at J, with 12 bases in the middle. CDR3 amino acids: CASSLMGLPTNEKLFF. DNA of the CDR3: TGTGCCAGCAGTTTAATGGGTTTACCGACTAATGAAAAACTGTTTTTT.

V usage is TRBV10-3 and J usage is TRBJ1-2; 10 bases align to TRBD1. The ends lost 3 bases at V and 8 bases at J; junction bases unmatched: 6. This CDR3 contains 14 residues. Germline CDR1 ENHRY, CDR2 SYGVKD. CDR3 sequence reads: CAISDSGTGDGYTF. In nucleotides, the CDR3 is TGTGCCATCAGTGACTCCGGGACAGGGGACGGCTACACCTTC.

This clone was seen only a few times. J is TRBJ1-2 and V is TRBV28; D unresolved. Trimming took 3 bases from V and 4 from J, leaving 12 bases between them. The V gene's germline CDR1 is MDHEN and CDR2 SYDVKM. This CDR3 region has 14 residues. The CDR3 here is CASSFGDPGYGYTF. CDR3 DNA sequence: TGTGCCAGCAGTTTCGGCGACCCGGGCTATGGCTACACCTTC.

The chain combines TRBV19 with TRBJ1-3; TRBD1 agrees at 8 bases. Trimming removed 7 bases from V and 2 bases from J; junction bases left unmatched: 10. This CDR3 region has 16 residues. Germline lookup yields CDR1 LNHDA and CDR2 SQIVND (reference sequence). CDR3 sequence reads: CASTWGQAAAGNTIYF. For the CDR3, the DNA is TGTGCCAGTACCTGGGGACAGGCTGCTGCTGGAAACACCATATATTTT.

The V and J genes are TRBV27 and TRBJ2-7, with 10 bases identical to TRBD2. CDR1 is MNHEY, CDR2 SMNVEV, per germline (reference sequence). The CDR3 has 15 residues. V dropped 2 bases and J dropped 3; count of bases not matched to a gene: 4. CDR3: CASSLRASGSYEQYF. The CDR3, as DNA: TGTGCCAGCAGTTTAAGGGCTAGCGGGAGCTACGAGCAGTACTTC.

This clone appeared once. The chain recombines TRBV3-1 (or the pseudogene TRBV3-2) with TRBJ2-1, with a weak D call TRBD2 (6 bases). The CDR3 runs 17 residues. The germline gives CDR1 LGHDT, CDR2 YNNKEL (reference sequence). V was clipped by 0 bases and J by 5 bases, with 17 bases between them. CDR3 DNA: TGTGCCAGCAGCCAAGATCTTGCGGGACTGGGTAACAATGAGCAGTTCTTC. This gives the protein CASSQDLAGLGNNEQFF.

This rearrangement joins TRBV28 to TRBJ2-7, with D uncertain. The CDR3 is 14 residues long. Germline V CDR1 and CDR2: MDHEN, SYDVKM. Deletions cut 3 bases from V and 3 bases from J, with 12 bases between. Here the CDR3 DNA reads TGTGCCAGCAGTTTGGGCCCCGAATACTACGAGCAGTACTTC. It codes for CASSLGPEYYEQYF.

This chain joins TRBV7-2 and TRBJ1-2; D might be TRBD1 (6 bases). Germline V gives CDR1 SGHTA, CDR2 FQGNSA. This CDR3 spans 16 amino acids. The V end lost 5 bases, the J end lost 12 bases, and 28 bases lay between the germline ends. CDR3 sequence (DNA): TGTGCCAGCAGCGAGGCGTATTACTTGAGAGGAGAGGGGGACACCTTC. Translated, it gives CASSEAYYLRGEGDTF.

This clone was counted between two and nine times. CDR3 sequence (DNA): TGTGCCAGCAGCTTAGCCGGTAGGCCAGGGGGGAACACTGAAGCTTTCTTT. Residues: CASSLAGRPGGNTEAFF. The V call is TRBV7-9, the J call TRBJ1-1; 7 bases line up with TRBD1. CDR3 length: 17 amino acids. The V and J ends lost 0 bases and 1 base, in that order; junction bases with no gene match: 8. From germline, CDR1 is SEHNR and CDR2 FQNEAQ (reference sequence).

V gene TRBV5-8 combines with J gene TRBJ2-1, with TRBD1 matching 9 bases. Germline CDR1 is SGHTS and CDR2 is YDEGEE. V lost 4 bases, J lost 7 bases, and 15 bases stayed unmatched. This CDR3 has 17 amino acids. As DNA, the CDR3 is TGTGCCAGCAGCGCCCCCGGGGGACAGGGCATACGGAATGAGCAGTTCTTC. Translated, it gives CASSAPGGQGIRNEQFF.

J is TRBJ1-1 and V is TRBV7-8; tentatively, D is TRBD1 (6 bases). The CDR3 is 14 amino acids. Trimming pared 5 bases from V and 3 bases from J, leaving 13 bases between. Per germline, CDR1 SGHVS and CDR2 FQNEAQ. CDR3: CASSAQGRDTEAFF. CDR3 coding DNA: TGTGCCAGCAGCGCACAGGGAAGGGACACTGAAGCTTTCTTT.

The rearrangement joins TRBV7-2 to TRBJ2-6; D perhaps matches TRBD1 (7 bases). Trimming took 5 bases from V and 2 from J, leaving 13 bases between them. This CDR3 has 16 amino acids. CDR1 is SGHTA and CDR2 is FQGNSA in the germline V gene. CDR3 nucleotide sequence: TGTGCCAGCAGCACCCCCAGGGGGGCTGGGGCCAACGTCCTGACTTTC. Amino acid sequence: CASSTPRGAGANVLTF. Filled out from reference TRBV7-2 and TRBJ2-6, the complete variable domain reads GAGVSQSPSNKVTEKGKDVELRCDPISGHTALYWYRQSLGQGLEFLIYFQGNSAPDKSGLPSDRFSAERTGGSVSTLTIQRTQQEDSAVYLCASSTPRGAGANVLTFGAGSRLTVL.

This chain joins TRBV5-6 and TRBJ2-2, with 7 positions matching TRBD1. The germline CDR1 and CDR2 sequences are SGHDT and YYEEEE. J lost 7 bases, V lost 3 bases, and 6 bases had no gene match. This CDR3 region has 14 residues. CDR3 region: CASSSGGFVGELFF. CDR3 in DNA: TGTGCCAGCAGCTCAGGGGGTTTCGTCGGGGAGCTGTTTTTT.

V gene TRBV6-1 combines with J gene TRBJ1-2, with TRBD1 identical over 7 bases. This CDR3 has 16 residues. J was trimmed by 4 bases and V by 3 bases; bases with no gene match: 11. The germline gives CDR1 MNHNS, CDR2 SASEGT. The CDR3 loop is CASSEPATGWPYGYTF. The CDR3 nucleotides read TGTGCCAGCAGTGAGCCAGCGACAGGGTGGCCCTATGGCTACACCTTC.

V is TRBV19 and J is TRBJ2-1, with D possibly matching TRBD2 (5 bases). The germline V gene has CDR1 LNHDA and CDR2 SQIVND (reference sequence). V lost 2 bases and J lost 5, with 10 bases in between. The CDR3 is 14 amino acids. CDR3 in DNA: TGTGCCAGTAGTATAATCGGGGAAGACAATGAGCAGTTCTTC. Protein: CASSIIGEDNEQFF.

The chain links TRBV6-5 to TRBJ2-1, with D perhaps matching TRBD2 (5 bases). Germline CDR1 is MNHEY and CDR2 is SVGAGI. V lost 4 bases to trimming and J lost 7 bases, with 11 bases between them. This CDR3 has 13 residues. The CDR3 spells CASSSYSGNEQFF. DNA of the CDR3: TGTGCCAGCAGTTCATATTCGGGAAATGAGCAGTTCTTC.